Described below is a single T cell receptor beta chain sequence and its context. Antigen: not known. This specimen belongs to a study of cytomegalovirus exposure and HLA in healthy donors. Study results and limitations: Association of 15,000 to 20,000 TCR beta sequences with HLA alleles was found at 0.05 false discovery rate in a later analysis. In a later analysis, CMV-associated beta chains were mostly HLA-associated, it appeared. The classifier reportedly diagnosed cytomegalovirus status with high specificity and sensitivity. Among immune exposure information, only CMV serostatus was available.

Primers for the PCR totalled 60 Vbeta and 13 Jbeta. Sequencing was performed with immunoSEQ multiplex PCR; in TCRdb, only in-frame clones are kept and a portion is missing. The table shows roughly 290,000 clones, with 80% occurring only once. The sample consisted of PBMCs. The sequence was collected from a girl aged 2 to 9 in good health and CMV-seronegative.

CDR3 sequence reads: CASSVMQGAAGEQYF. The CDR3 DNA reads as TGTGCCAGCAGCGTAATGCAGGGGGCTGCGGGCGAGCAGTACTTC. The chain combines TRBV7-8 with TRBJ2-7; TRBD1 matches 8 bases. Trimming removed 5 bases from V and 6 bases from J; junction bases left unmatched: 12. The CDR3 covers 15 residues. Per the germline V gene, CDR1 is SGHVS and CDR2 is FQNEAQ.